This note documents a single T cell receptor (beta chain) sequence. Its specificity is not known. Vbeta (60) and Jbeta (13) primers were used in the PCR. In the original processing: Roughly 10 million shared chains were among the about 80 million unique TCR beta chains that a later analysis counted. Data came from immunoSEQ multiplex PCR; TCRdb stores just in-frame clones and leaves some out. V, J and clone size derive from that table, while D and trimming were established from the DNA sequence. The data contain over 150,000 clones, roughly 77% of them singletons. The data derive from a study of cytomegalovirus exposure and HLA in healthy donors. Study-level findings and limits: Rare TCR sequences dominated, though some public TCRs recurred in many donors. A later analysis reportedly identified an Asian-associated ancestry cluster as carrying fewer N-insertions than the approximately 620-donor mean. Researchers reported in a later analysis that a missense DCLRE1C variant was tied to TCR beta V- and J-gene trimming.

The V segment lost 2 bases and the J segment 0 bases; nucleotides outside the gene matches: 11. From germline, CDR1 is SNHLY and CDR2 FYNNEI. CDR3 size: 19 residues. Sequenced: PBMCs. This TCR was recovered from a woman between 18 and 29 years old in good health and CMV-seronegative. The chain is built from TRBV2 and TRBJ2-4; 9 positions match TRBD2. Here the CDR3 reads CASSELPSGVGRAKNIQYF. The CDR3 bases are TGTGCCAGCAGTGAATTACCTAGCGGGGTGGGAAGAGCCAAAAACATTCAGTACTTC.